This T cell receptor beta chain is drawn from a study of T-cell memory formation after mild COVID-19. Study-level background: There were largely donor-specific TCR clusters.

J was trimmed by 7 bases and V by 3 bases; bases with no gene match: 4. The CDR3 totals 15 residues. Germline V gene lookup returns CDR1 LGHDT and CDR2 YNNKEL (reference sequence). Each CDR3 protein is one row after TCRdb ran MiXCR on the 5' RACE reads. The sample lists fewer than 650,000 distinct CDR3 sequences; about 20% were seen once. The receptor was derived from an adult woman who had mild COVID-19 (a few samples of this study predate the infection). Cell type and time point are not known. V and J are TRBV3-1 and TRBJ2-2; 11 positions agree with TRBD2. Sequencing used PBMCs or a T cell subset sorted from them (not recorded which). Written as DNA, the CDR3 is TGTGCCAGCAGCCACTTGACTAGCGGGGTCGGGGAGCTGTTTTTT. As protein: CASSHLTSGVGELFF.